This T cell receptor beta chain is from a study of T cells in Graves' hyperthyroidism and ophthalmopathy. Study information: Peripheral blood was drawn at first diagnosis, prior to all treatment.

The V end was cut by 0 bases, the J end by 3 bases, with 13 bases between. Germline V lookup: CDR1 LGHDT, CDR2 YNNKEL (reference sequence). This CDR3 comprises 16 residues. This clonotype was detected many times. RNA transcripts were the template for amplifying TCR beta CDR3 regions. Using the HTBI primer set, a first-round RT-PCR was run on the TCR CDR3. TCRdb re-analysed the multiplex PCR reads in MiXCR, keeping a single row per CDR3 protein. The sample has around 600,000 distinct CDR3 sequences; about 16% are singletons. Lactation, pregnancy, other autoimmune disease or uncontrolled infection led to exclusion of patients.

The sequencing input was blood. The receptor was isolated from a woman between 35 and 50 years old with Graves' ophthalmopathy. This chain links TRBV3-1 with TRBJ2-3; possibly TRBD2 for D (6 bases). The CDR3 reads CASSQDSGDGTDTQYF. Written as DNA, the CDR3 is TGTGCCAGCAGCCAAGACTCGGGGGACGGGACAGATACGCAGTATTTT.